These 2 T cell receptor beta chains originate from one sample sequenced in a study of blood T cell repertoires in COVID-19. Generated by immunoSEQ multiplex PCR, the TCRdb table keeps only in-frame clones and is missing some. The data show under 130,000 clones, about 80% seen once. What was sequenced was peripheral blood. Every receptor here comes from a human donor in a cohort sampled during active COVID-19.

The chain couples TRBV19 to TRBJ1-2, with 9 bases identical to TRBD1. The V and J ends lost 2 bases and 4 bases, in that order; junction bases with no gene match: 14. The CDR3 has 18 residues. The germline CDR1 and CDR2 sequences are LNHDA and SQIVND (reference sequence). CDR3 loop: CASSISGTGIPRGYGYTF. The CDR3 coding sequence is TGTGCCAGTAGTATATCCGGGACAGGGATTCCTCGAGGCTATGGCTACACCTTC.

V is TRBV10-3 and J is TRBJ2-3; TRBD1 matches at 8 bases. Unmatched junction bases numbered 5, after V lost 6 bases and J lost 0 bases. The CDR3 consists of 15 residues. Germline CDR1 ENHRY, CDR2 SYGVKD. This CDR3 reads CAIRRDRTSTDTQYF. DNA for the CDR3: TGTGCCATCAGACGGGACAGGACAAGCACAGATACGCAGTATTTT.